A single sample is the source of the 32 T cell receptor beta chains below, sequenced in a study of CD8 T cells in ankylosing spondylitis. Points from the study as a whole: A motif of roughly eight highly homologous TCR beta variants was seen as apparently characteristic of ankylosing spondylitis blood.

Their target antigens are unknown. One entry per CDR3 protein results from TCRdb running MiXCR on the 5' RACE reads. The data hold roughly 670,000 distinct CDR3 sequences, with roughly 19% observed a single time. The specimen sequenced was blood, either unsorted or a sorted T cell fraction (not recorded which). All receptors derive from a male donor with ankylosing spondylitis.

In its sample, this clonotype was seen a few times. The genes are TRBV6-2 or TRBV6-3 and TRBJ2-1, with TRBD2 matching over 9 bases. The CDR3 is made up of 18 amino acids. The trim removed 4 bases at V and 6 bases at J, leaving 16 bases unmatched. Germline V gene lookup returns CDR1 MNHEY and CDR2 SVGEGT. The CDR3 is CASSFVLSGRQTGNEQFF. DNA of the CDR3: TGTGCCAGCAGTTTTGTCCTTAGCGGGAGACAAACTGGCAATGAGCAGTTCTTC.

The chain employs TRBV7-3 and TRBJ1-2, with unresolved D. Deletions cut 9 bases from V and 4 bases from J, with 18 bases between. This CDR3 has 14 amino acids. Germline CDR1 and CDR2: SGHTA and FQGTGA. CDR3 amino acids: CASHQGAVAYGYTF. DNA for the CDR3: TGTGCCAGTCATCAAGGAGCGGTAGCCTATGGCTACACCTTC.

The J gene is TRBJ2-3, the V gene TRBV29-1; D gene ambiguous. V was trimmed by 3 bases and J by 1 base, leaving 11 bases between them. Germline V gives CDR1 SQVTM, CDR2 ANQGSEA. The CDR3 is made up of 14 amino acids. CDR3 residues: CSVDMVDGTDTQYF. The CDR3 DNA follows: TGCAGCGTTGATATGGTCGACGGCACAGATACGCAGTATTTT.

This clonotype has only a few counts. The V and J genes are TRBV12-3 or TRBV12-4 and TRBJ1-2; D is possibly TRBD1 (5 bases). This CDR3 has 15 amino acids. The germline V and J ends were trimmed by 2 bases and 5 bases, with 15 bases remaining between them. CDR3 residues: CASSLSAGRRYGYTF. DNA of the CDR3: TGTGCCAGCAGTTTATCGGCAGGGCGGCGGTATGGCTACACCTTC.

This clonotype was detected only a few times. The chain employs TRBV28 and TRBJ1-1; 9 nucleotides agree with TRBD1. CDR1 and CDR2 from the germline V gene are MDHEN and SYDVKM. Trimming cost V 7 bases and J 1 base; bases outside gene matches: 7. The CDR3 is 15 amino acids. Here the CDR3 DNA reads TGTGCCAGCAACGGACAGGGGAGCGGGAACACTGAAGCTTTCTTT. It yields the protein CASNGQGSGNTEAFF.

The chain links TRBV7-9 to TRBJ2-7; D call uncertain. Germline lookup yields CDR1 SEHNR and CDR2 FQNEAQ (reference sequence). This CDR3 is built from 15 residues. Between the trimmed V and J ends, which lost 5 bases and 0 bases, there was a span of 14 bases. Here the CDR3 reads CASSSGDVRSYEQYF. CDR3 DNA: TGTGCCAGCAGCAGTGGAGACGTACGCTCCTACGAGCAGTACTTC.

This clonotype was found a few times. J is TRBJ2-6 and V is TRBV25-1; TRBD1 might be the D (6 bases). This CDR3 is 15 amino acids long. V dropped 4 bases and J dropped 1 base, with 8 bases sitting between them. Germline V gives CDR1 MGHDK, CDR2 SYGVNS. CDR3 amino acids: CASSGRGSGANVLTF. CDR3 coding DNA: TGTGCCAGCAGTGGCAGGGGATCTGGGGCCAACGTCCTGACTTTC.

The rearrangement joins TRBV6-2 or TRBV6-3 to TRBJ2-1, with 12 bases fitting TRBD2. The germline V gene encodes CDR1 MNHEY and CDR2 SVGEGT. The J segment lost 5 bases and the V segment lost 7 bases, leaving 6 bases of the junction unmatched. This CDR3 contains 15 residues. The DNA for the CDR3 is TGTGCCAGCACCGTGACTAGCGGGGGAAACAATGAGCAGTTCTTC. Amino acids: CASTVTSGGNNEQFF.

This clonotype was observed at least ten times. The chain uses TRBV6-4 and TRBJ2-1; perhaps TRBD1 as D (5 bases). The CDR3 sequence is 14 residues long. CDR1 MRHNA and CDR2 SNTAGT come from the germline V gene. V lost 3 bases to trimming and J lost 5 bases, with 11 bases between them. The CDR3 loop reads CASSESTANNEQFF. CDR3 coding DNA: TGTGCCAGCAGTGAGTCGACAGCCAACAATGAGCAGTTCTTC.

The chain combines TRBV6-1 with TRBJ2-3, with D unclear. V shed 6 bases and J shed 2 bases, with 9 bases lying between them. The CDR3 sequence is 13 residues long. Germline CDR1 reads MNHNS; CDR2 reads SASEGT. The CDR3 nucleotides are TGTGCCAGCAGGGCGCTAATCACAGATACGCAGTATTTT. Encoded protein: CASRALITDTQYF.

This clonotype was counted a single time. J is TRBJ2-5 and V is TRBV7-2, with 7 bases that match TRBD2. V dropped 1 base and J dropped 2; count of bases not matched to a gene: 7. The germline gives CDR1 SGHTA, CDR2 FQGNSA. The CDR3 spans 16 residues. As DNA, the CDR3 is TGTGCCAGCAGCTTAGACCGGGGGGTCGTACAAGAGACCCAGTACTTC. Protein sequence: CASSLDRGVVQETQYF.

The gene calls are TRBV4-1 and TRBJ2-5; 7 bases are shared with TRBD1. Trimming removed 1 base from V and 1 base from J; junction bases left unmatched: 6. Germline V gene lookup returns CDR1 MGHRA and CDR2 YSYEKL. The CDR3 loop spans 16 amino acids. The CDR3 DNA sequence: TGCGCCAGCAGCCAAGGGGACAGTGAAACCCAAGAGACCCAGTACTTC. Its protein product is CASSQGDSETQETQYF.

At least ten counts were recorded for this clonotype. The chain recombines TRBV12-3 or TRBV12-4 with TRBJ2-2; maybe TRBD2 (5 bases). The CDR3 consists of 15 residues. Trimming left V 3 bases short and J 3 bases short, with 11 bases between. CDR3 sequence: CASSLRVKDTGELFF. CDR3 nucleotides: TGTGCCAGCAGTTTGAGGGTGAAGGACACCGGGGAGCTGTTTTTT.

This clonotype was found once. The V call is TRBV5-1, the J call TRBJ1-3; TRBD1 aligns across 7 bases. This CDR3 contains 18 residues. Germline CDR1 reads SGHRS; CDR2 reads YFSETQ. J gave up 1 base and V 3 bases, and 13 bases lay outside the gene matches. This CDR3 is CASSSGGAKQGSGNTIYF. As DNA, the CDR3 is TGCGCCAGCAGCTCCGGGGGCGCAAAACAGGGGTCTGGAAACACCATATATTTT.

This clonotype was seen only a few times. The gene calls are TRBV18 and TRBJ2-6; TRBD1 matches 8 bases. Germline values: CDR1 KGHSH, CDR2 LQKENI. V shed 5 bases and J 2 bases; nucleotides not matched to a gene: 8. The CDR3 covers 17 residues. The DNA for the CDR3 is TGTGCCAGCTCAAGAAGGACAGGGCAGACTGGGGCCAACGTCCTGACTTTC. Translation gives CASSRRTGQTGANVLTF.

This clonotype was seen at least ten times. This sequence joins TRBV29-1 and TRBJ2-1, with TRBD1 identical over 7 bases. The CDR3 contains 14 residues. CDR1 SQVTM and CDR2 ANQGSEA come from the germline V gene. V lost 7 bases to trimming and J lost 0 bases; unmatched junction nucleotides: 6. The CDR3: CSGNPGGSYNEQFF. The CDR3 region has the DNA TGCAGCGGCAACCCAGGGGGCTCCTACAATGAGCAGTTCTTC.

The rearrangement uses TRBV5-5 and TRBJ2-5; 7 nucleotides match TRBD2. Germline V lookup: CDR1 SGHKS, CDR2 YYEKEE (reference sequence). Unmatched junction bases numbered 15, after V lost 3 bases and J lost 4 bases. This CDR3 has 17 amino acids. CDR3 nucleotide sequence: TGTGCCAGCAGCTCCAGGGTGCGGGAGAGGATTGGAGAGACCCAGTACTTC. It codes for CASSSRVRERIGETQYF.

This clonotype was detected a few times. CDR3 region: CASSLEVQDEQYF. The CDR3 region has the DNA TGTGCCAGCAGCTTAGAAGTCCAGGATGAGCAGTACTTC. The J gene is TRBJ2-7, the V gene TRBV11-2; no clear D. Trimming removed 0 bases from V and 7 bases from J, with 10 bases in between. CDR1 is SGHAT and CDR2 is FQNNGV in the germline V gene. This CDR3 comprises 13 residues.

This clonotype was seen more than once but under ten times. The chain carries TRBV28 and TRBJ2-1, with D possibly being TRBD2 (5 bases). The CDR3 contains 13 residues. Germline V CDR1 and CDR2: MDHEN, SYDVKM. Between the trimmed V and J ends, which lost 4 bases and 8 bases, there was a span of 12 bases. Here the CDR3 reads CASSSLEGDEQFF. In nucleotides, the CDR3 is TGTGCCAGCAGTTCTCTCGAGGGAGATGAGCAGTTCTTC.

This clonotype was counted at least ten times. The CDR3 region is CASSFGGGTEAFF. The DNA of the CDR3 is TGTGCCAGCAGTTTCGGGGGGGGCACTGAAGCTTTCTTT. This chain joins TRBV12-3 or TRBV12-4 and TRBJ1-1, with D perhaps TRBD1 (5 bases). V was shortened by 3 bases and J by 4 bases, with 9 bases between the two germline ends. The CDR3 spans 13 residues.

There are a few counts of this clonotype. The germline gene is not matched at one end of the junction; a read error may be the cause. The CDR3 coding sequence is TGCAGTGCCAGAGCGAGGGAGGGCCAGCGCAATGAGCAGTTCTTC. Protein product: CSARAREGQRNEQFF. This rearrangement joins TRBV20-1 to TRBJ2-1; 7 nucleotides agree with TRBD2. Germline CDR1 DFQATT, CDR2 SNEGSKA (reference sequence). The CDR3 is made up of 15 amino acids.

A few counts support this clonotype. This chain links TRBV4-1 with TRBJ1-6; 7 bases are a match to TRBD1. Germline CDR1 MGHRA, CDR2 YSYEKL. This CDR3 comprises 13 residues. J was trimmed by 11 bases and V by 5 bases; bases with no gene match: 6. CDR3: CASSSRTGPPLHF. CDR3 sequence (DNA): TGCGCCAGCAGCTCGCGGACAGGTCCACCCCTCCACTTT.

The chain carries TRBV7-2 and TRBJ1-2; the D gene is possibly TRBD1 (5 bases). The CDR3 runs 16 residues. CDR1 is SGHTA and CDR2 is FQGNSA in the germline V gene. Between the trimmed V and J ends, which lost 1 base and 7 bases, there was a span of 19 bases. CDR3 residues: CASSLDPGKRLGGYTF. In nucleotides, the CDR3 is TGTGCCAGCAGCTTAGATCCAGGGAAAAGGCTAGGTGGCTACACCTTC.

This clonotype appeared a few times. V gene TRBV9 combines with J gene TRBJ1-5, with unresolved D. The CDR3 covers 14 residues. Germline V gene data show CDR1 as SGDLS and CDR2 as YYNGEE. V shed 0 bases and J shed 2 bases, with 6 bases lying between them. DNA of the CDR3: TGTGCCAGCAGCGTAGGGGCTCGCAATCAGCCCCAGCATTTT. This codes for CASSVGARNQPQHF.

This clonotype was counted only a few times. The chain couples TRBV20-1 to TRBJ2-1, with 9 bases lining up with TRBD2. V was clipped by 6 bases and J by 2 bases; unmatched bases: 5. This CDR3 is built from 14 residues. From germline, CDR1 is DFQATT and CDR2 SNEGSKA (reference sequence). The CDR3 loop is CSAESGRTYNEQFF. CDR3 bases: TGCAGTGCGGAAAGCGGGAGGACCTACAATGAGCAGTTCTTC.

This clonotype was detected a few times. The V call is TRBV12-3 or TRBV12-4, the J call TRBJ2-2, with TRBD2 identical over 11 bases. Losses at the gene ends were 6 bases for V and 6 bases for J; bases not matched to a gene: 6. This CDR3 contains 15 residues. In DNA form, the CDR3 reads TGTGCCAGCAGCCGGAATAGCGGGAGGGCCGGGGAGCTGTTTTTT. The encoded protein is CASSRNSGRAGELFF.

This chain connects TRBV7-9 to TRBJ2-7; unclear D gene. The germline V gene encodes CDR1 SEHNR and CDR2 FQNEAQ (reference sequence). There are 16 residues in the CDR3. Trimming cost V 5 bases and J 0 bases, with 17 bases left between them. CDR3 in amino acids: CASSPPGPQSSYEQYF. In DNA, the CDR3 is TGTGCCAGCAGCCCCCCGGGTCCGCAGAGCTCCTACGAGCAGTACTTC.

This clonotype was seen repeatedly, ten times or more. The rearrangement joins TRBV5-1 to TRBJ2-2, with D uncertain. The V and J ends lost 4 bases and 1 base respectively, with 8 bases between them. The germline CDR1 and CDR2 sequences are SGHRS and YFSETQ. This CDR3 spans 14 amino acids. The CDR3 DNA is TGCGCCAGCAGCGCATCCCTGAACACCGGGGAGCTGTTTTTT. Its protein is CASSASLNTGELFF.

The rearrangement links TRBV9 to TRBJ1-2, with 10 nucleotides matching TRBD1. Germline CDR1 reads SGDLS; CDR2 reads YYNGEE. The V segment lost 4 bases and the J segment 5 bases; nucleotides outside the gene matches: 8. The CDR3 is 15 amino acids. CDR3 nucleotide sequence: TGTGCCAGCAGCCCGCCAGGGACAGGGGATTATGGCTACACCTTC. This sequence encodes CASSPPGTGDYGYTF.

This chain uses TRBV2 with TRBJ1-5; D call uncertain. V dropped 3 bases and J dropped 4 bases, with 7 bases sitting between them. Germline V CDR1 and CDR2: SNHLY, FYNNEI. This CDR3 contains 13 residues. The CDR3 loop reads CASSDWVNQPQHF. The CDR3 DNA is TGTGCCAGCAGTGACTGGGTGAATCAGCCCCAGCATTTT.

This clonotype came up a few times. The chain uses TRBV4-1 and TRBJ2-6, with D unclear. Trimming left V 0 bases short and J 0 bases short, with 9 bases between. The germline CDR1 and CDR2 sequences are MGHRA and YSYEKL. This CDR3 is 17 amino acids long. The CDR3 DNA reads as TGCGCCAGCAGCCAAGATGCCGCGAGCTCTGGGGCCAACGTCCTGACTTTC. The encoded protein is CASSQDAASSGANVLTF.

A few counts support this clonotype. The CDR3 region has the DNA TGTGCCAGCAGTTTAAGGCTAGCGATCACAGATACGCAGTATTTT. Translating it yields CASSLRLAITDTQYF. The rearrangement links TRBV12-3 or TRBV12-4 to TRBJ2-3; a weak D match, TRBD2 (6 bases). The CDR3 has 15 amino acids. V lost 2 bases and J lost 2, with 11 bases in between.